This TCR beta chain derives from a study of blood T cell repertoires in COVID-19 (dated by TCRdb to the early 2020s). As for the study more broadly: Samples covering the acute and convalescent phases of COVID-19 were provided by collaborators in the United States, Italy and Spain. The prospective study material was composed of cDNA or gDNA derived from T cells, B-cell-depleted T cells, or PBMCs. Deeply sampled blood TCRbeta repertoires from subjects exposed to, actively infected with, or recovered from COVID-19 were included in the dataset. The repertoires were released in a freely available public database intended as a resource for research on the immune response to SARS-CoV-2. Samples were obtained from the ongoing ImmuneRACE study (first 160 participants) and from 1,254 subjects provided by 6 global collaborators. The sample metadata nearly always contained a de-identified subject ID, COVID-19 status, age in years and sex. Where HLA class I and class II types were available, the types were taken from metadata supplied by the sample provider, not from assay-based typing. General findings and caveats noted by the study authors: Clinical and demographic metadata were provided uncurated, with the amount varying by source and participant.

TCRbeta CDR3 regions were amplified from genomic DNA using the immunoSEQ Assay, a bias-controlled multiplex PCR. The published analysis was carried out like this. Nucleated cell counts per sample were estimated from amplification of reference gene primers within the assay. To quantify the absolute abundance of each unique TCRbeta CDR3 rearrangement, sequence reads were collapsed and filtered. Productive Simpson clonality was computed per sample as the square root of Simpson's diversity index over productive rearrangements. The table was pulled from immuneACCESS by TCRdb, which kept in-frame rearrangements only. Such tables lose some clones; where checked, under half of the loss comes from unresolved V genes, and the rest has no known cause. V, J and clone size were drawn from that table, and D and trimming were deduced from the DNA. The sample data list roughly 250,000 clones, and roughly 90% of these were observed just once. Together, the top ten hold about 12% of the sample.

Remarks on this clone: Its recognized antigen is unknown. No much larger clonotype is one base removed from it; base qualities were not supplied.

One collaborating source in Seattle enrolled patients during active infection and followed them longitudinally through the course of disease. Whole blood was collected in K2EDTA tubes by collaborating institutions according to the institutions' own protocols. For TCRbeta analysis, collaborator samples were shipped as frozen whole blood, as isolated PBMCs, or as DNA extracted from either sample type. From the germline V gene, CDR1 is SGHRS and CDR2 is YFSETQ. V gives up 0 bases and J gives up 10 bases, and the segment between their germline ends measures 8 bases. The CDR3 sequence holds 11 residues, the cysteine and phenylalanine included. Solely the CDR3 DNA is kept, with 33 bases framed from the first base.

The receptor was isolated from a woman under 40 with COVID-19, enrolled during active disease. Source material: peripheral blood. The V and J genes are TRBV5-1 and TRBJ2-7, with TRBD2 tentatively as D gene (5 bases match). The bases are TGCGCCAGCAGCTTGGGGCGGGCACAGTACTTC. Its product reads: CASSLGRAQYF. Supplemented by the reference TRBV5-1 and TRBJ2-7 proteins around the CDR3, the complete variable domain is KAGVTQTPRYLIKTRGQQVTLSCSPISGHRSVSWYQQTPGQGLQFLFEYFSETQRNKGNFPGRFSGRQFSNSRSEMNVSTLELGDSALYLCASSLGRAQYFGPGTRLTVT.